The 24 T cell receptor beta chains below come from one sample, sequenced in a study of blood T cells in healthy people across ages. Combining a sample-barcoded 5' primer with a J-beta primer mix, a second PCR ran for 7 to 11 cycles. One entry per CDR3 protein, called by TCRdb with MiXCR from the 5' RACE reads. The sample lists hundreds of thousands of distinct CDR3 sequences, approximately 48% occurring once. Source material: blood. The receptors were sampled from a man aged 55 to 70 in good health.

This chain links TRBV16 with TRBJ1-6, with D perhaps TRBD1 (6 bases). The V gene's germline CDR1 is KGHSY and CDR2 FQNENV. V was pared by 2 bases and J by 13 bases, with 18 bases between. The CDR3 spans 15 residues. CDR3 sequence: CASSQRTDGNVPLHF. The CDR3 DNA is TGTGCCAGCAGCCAACGGACAGACGGTAATGTGCCCCTCCACTTT.

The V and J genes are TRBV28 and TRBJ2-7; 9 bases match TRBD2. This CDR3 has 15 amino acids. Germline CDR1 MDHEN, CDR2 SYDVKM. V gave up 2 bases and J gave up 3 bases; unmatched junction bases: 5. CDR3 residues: CASSLASGVCYEQYF. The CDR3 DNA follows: TGTGCCAGCAGTTTAGCTAGCGGGGTATGCTACGAGCAGTACTTC.

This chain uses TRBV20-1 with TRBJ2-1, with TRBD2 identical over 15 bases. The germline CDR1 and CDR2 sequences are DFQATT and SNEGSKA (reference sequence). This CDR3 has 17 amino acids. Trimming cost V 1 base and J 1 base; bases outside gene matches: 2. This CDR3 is CSARGGTSGGSYNEQFF. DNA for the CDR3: TGCAGTGCTAGAGGAGGGACTAGCGGGGGGTCCTACAATGAGCAGTTCTTC.

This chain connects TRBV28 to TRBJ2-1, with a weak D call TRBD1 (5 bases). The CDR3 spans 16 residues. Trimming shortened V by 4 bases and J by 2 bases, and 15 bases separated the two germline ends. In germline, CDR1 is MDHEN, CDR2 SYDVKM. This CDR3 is CASSSPVGAAYNEQFF. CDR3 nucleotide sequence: TGTGCCAGCAGTTCACCCGTAGGGGCCGCCTACAATGAGCAGTTCTTC.

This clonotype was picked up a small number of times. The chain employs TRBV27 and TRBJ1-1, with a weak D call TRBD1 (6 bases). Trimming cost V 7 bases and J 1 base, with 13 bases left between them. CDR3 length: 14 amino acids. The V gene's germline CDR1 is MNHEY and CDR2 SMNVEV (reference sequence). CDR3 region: CASTPDRTNTEAFF. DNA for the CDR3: TGTGCCAGCACCCCAGACAGGACGAACACTGAAGCTTTCTTT.

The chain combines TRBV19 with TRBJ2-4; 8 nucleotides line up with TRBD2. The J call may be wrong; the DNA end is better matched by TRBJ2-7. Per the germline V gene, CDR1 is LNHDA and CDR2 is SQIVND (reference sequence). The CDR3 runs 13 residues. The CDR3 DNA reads TGTGCCAGTAGTATAGCGGGGGGGAACGAGCAGTACTTC. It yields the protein CASSIAGGNEQYF.

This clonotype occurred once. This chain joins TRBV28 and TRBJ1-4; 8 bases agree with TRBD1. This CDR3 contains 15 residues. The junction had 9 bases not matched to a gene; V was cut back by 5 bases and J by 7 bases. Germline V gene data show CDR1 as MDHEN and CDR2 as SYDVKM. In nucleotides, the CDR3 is TGTGCCAGCAGTGCGACAGGGGAAATCGGTGAAAAACTGTTTTTT. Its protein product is CASSATGEIGEKLFF. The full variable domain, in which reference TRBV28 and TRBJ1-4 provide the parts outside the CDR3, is DVKVTQSSRYLVKRTGEKVFLECVQDMDHENMFWYRQDPGLGLRLIYFSYDVKMKEKGDIPEGYSVSREKKERFSLILESASTNQTSMYLCASSATGEIGEKLFFGSGTQLSVL.

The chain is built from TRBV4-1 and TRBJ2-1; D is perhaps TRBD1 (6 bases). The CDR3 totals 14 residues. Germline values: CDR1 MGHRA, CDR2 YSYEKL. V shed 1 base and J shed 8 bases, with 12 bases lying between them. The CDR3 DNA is TGCGCCAGCAGCCAAGTAACAGGGTTGGATGAGCAGTTCTTC. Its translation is CASSQVTGLDEQFF.

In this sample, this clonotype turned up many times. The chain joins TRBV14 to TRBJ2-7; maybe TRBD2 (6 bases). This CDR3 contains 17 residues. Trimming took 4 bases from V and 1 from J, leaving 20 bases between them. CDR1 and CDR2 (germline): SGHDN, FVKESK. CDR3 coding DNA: TGTGCCAGCAGCCCCCTCGGTCTCGGGGGTCGGTCCTACGAGCAGTACTTC. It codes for CASSPLGLGGRSYEQYF.

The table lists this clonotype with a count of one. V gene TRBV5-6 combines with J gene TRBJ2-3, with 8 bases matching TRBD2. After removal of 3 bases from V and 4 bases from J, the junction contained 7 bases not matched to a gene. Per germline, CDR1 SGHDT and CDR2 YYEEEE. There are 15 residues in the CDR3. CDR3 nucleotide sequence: TGTGCCAGCAGCTCCCCAAAAGCGGGGGCAGATACGCAGTATTTT. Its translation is CASSSPKAGADTQYF.

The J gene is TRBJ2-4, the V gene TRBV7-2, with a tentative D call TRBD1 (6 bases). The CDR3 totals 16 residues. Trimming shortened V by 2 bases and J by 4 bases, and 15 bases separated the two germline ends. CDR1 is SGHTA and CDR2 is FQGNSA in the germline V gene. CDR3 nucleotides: TGTGCCAGCAGCTTACCGGGACACCTTAGTAAAAACATTCAGTACTTC. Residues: CASSLPGHLSKNIQYF.

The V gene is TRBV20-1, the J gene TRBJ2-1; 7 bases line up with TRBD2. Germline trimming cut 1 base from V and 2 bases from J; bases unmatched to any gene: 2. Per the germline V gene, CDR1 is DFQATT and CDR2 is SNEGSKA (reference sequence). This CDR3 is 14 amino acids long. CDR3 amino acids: CSARASGPYNEQFF. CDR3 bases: TGCAGTGCTAGAGCTAGCGGACCCTACAATGAGCAGTTCTTC.

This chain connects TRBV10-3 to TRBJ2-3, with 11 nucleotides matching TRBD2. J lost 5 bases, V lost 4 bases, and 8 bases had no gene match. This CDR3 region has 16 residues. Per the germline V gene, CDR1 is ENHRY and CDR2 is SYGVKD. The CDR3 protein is CAISGRSGGAGDTQYF. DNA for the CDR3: TGTGCCATCAGTGGTCGTAGCGGGGGGGCCGGAGATACGCAGTATTTT.

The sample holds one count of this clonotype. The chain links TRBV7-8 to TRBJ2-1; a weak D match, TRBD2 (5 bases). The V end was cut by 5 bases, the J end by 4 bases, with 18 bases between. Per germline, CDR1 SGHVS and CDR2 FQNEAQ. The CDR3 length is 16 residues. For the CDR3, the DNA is TGTGCCAGCAGCCACAACGGTGGTCCGGGGTACAATGAGCAGTTCTTC. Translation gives CASSHNGGPGYNEQFF.

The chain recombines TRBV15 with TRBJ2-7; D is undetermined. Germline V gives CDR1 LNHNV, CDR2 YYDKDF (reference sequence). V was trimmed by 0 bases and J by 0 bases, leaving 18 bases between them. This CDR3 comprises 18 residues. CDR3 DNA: TGTGCCACCAGCAGAGATTTGGTACAGACACCTTTCTCCTACGAGCAGTACTTC. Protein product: CATSRDLVQTPFSYEQYF.

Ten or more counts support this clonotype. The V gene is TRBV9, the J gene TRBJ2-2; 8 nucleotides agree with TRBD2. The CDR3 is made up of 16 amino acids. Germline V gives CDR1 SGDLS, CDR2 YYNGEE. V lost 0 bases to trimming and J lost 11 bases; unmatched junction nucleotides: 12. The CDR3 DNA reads TGTGCCAGCAGCGTAGGTAACGGGGGGGCCACATCCGAGCTGTTTTTT. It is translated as CASSVGNGGATSELFF.

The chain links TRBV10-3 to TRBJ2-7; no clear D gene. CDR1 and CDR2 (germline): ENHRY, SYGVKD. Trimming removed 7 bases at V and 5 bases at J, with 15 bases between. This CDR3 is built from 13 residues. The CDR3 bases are TGTGCCATCACCAGAAATCACGGCGACGAGCAGTACTTC. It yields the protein CAITRNHGDEQYF.

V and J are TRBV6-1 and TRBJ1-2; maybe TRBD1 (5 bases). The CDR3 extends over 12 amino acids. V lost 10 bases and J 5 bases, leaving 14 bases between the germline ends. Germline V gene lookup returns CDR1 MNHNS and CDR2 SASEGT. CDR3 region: CATGSRLYGYTF. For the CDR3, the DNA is TGTGCCACAGGGTCCCGTTTATATGGCTACACCTTC.

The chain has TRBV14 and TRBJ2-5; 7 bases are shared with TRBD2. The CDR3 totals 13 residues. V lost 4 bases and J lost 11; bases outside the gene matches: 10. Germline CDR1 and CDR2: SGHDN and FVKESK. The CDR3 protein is CASSPMWEGEQYF. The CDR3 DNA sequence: TGTGCCAGCAGCCCGATGTGGGAGGGTGAGCAGTACTTC.

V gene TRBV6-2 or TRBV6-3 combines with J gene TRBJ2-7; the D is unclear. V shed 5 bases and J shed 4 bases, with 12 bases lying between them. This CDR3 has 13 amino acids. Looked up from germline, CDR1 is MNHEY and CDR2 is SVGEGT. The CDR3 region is CASSRQLFYEQYF. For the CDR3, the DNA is TGTGCCAGCAGTAGGCAGTTATTTTACGAGCAGTACTTC.

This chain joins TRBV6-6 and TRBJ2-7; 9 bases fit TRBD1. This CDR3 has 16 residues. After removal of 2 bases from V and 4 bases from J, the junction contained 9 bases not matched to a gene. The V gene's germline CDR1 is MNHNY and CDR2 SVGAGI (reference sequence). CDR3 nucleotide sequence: TGTGCCAGCAGTTACAAACCGGGACAGGGTGCGTACGAGCAGTACTTC. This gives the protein CASSYKPGQGAYEQYF.

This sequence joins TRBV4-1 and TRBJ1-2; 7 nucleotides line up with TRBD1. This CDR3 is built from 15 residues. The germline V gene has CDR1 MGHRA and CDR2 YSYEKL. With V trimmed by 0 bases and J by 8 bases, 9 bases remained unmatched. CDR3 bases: TGCGCCAGCAGCCAAGATCGGGACAGTGGATGGGGCTACACCTTC. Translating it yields CASSQDRDSGWGYTF.

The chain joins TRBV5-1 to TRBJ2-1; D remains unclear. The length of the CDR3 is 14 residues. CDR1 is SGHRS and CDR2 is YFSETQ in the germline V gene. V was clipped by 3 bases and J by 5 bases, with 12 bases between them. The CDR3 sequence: CASSWRLPDNEQFF. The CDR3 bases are TGCGCCAGCAGCTGGCGCCTACCAGACAATGAGCAGTTCTTC.

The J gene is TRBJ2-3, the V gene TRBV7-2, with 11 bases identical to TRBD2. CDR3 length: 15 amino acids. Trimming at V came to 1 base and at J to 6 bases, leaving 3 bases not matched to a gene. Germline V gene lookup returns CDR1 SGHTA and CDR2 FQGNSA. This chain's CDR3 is CASSLGGLAGDTQYF. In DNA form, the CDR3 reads TGTGCCAGCAGCTTAGGAGGACTAGCGGGTGATACGCAGTATTTT.